These 4 T cell receptor beta chains share one sample of origin, sequenced in a study of breast tumors, draining lymph nodes, adjacent tissues. MiXCR, run by TCRdb on the multiplex PCR reads, gives a single entry per CDR3 protein. The sample lists 150,000 to 200,000 distinct CDR3 sequences, approximately 30% occurring once. Axillary draining lymph nodes of breast cancer patients supplied the node samples. Sequenced sample: axillary lymph node tissue. All receptors derive from a female donor with breast cancer. Some clones in this sample may be carry-over from other donors' samples.

This clonotype was counted many times. At one of its ends the junction is not consistent with the germline gene, which may arise from a read error. The chain joins TRBV3-1 to TRBJ1-6; tentatively, D is TRBD1 (5 bases). The CDR3 runs to 16 residues. The germline gives CDR1 LGHDT, CDR2 YNNKEL (reference sequence). The CDR3 is CASSQAQGGDNSPLHF. In DNA, the CDR3 is TGTGCCAGCAGTCAAGCTCAGGGTGGGGATAATTCACCCCTCCACTTT.

J is TRBJ2-5 and V is TRBV12-3 or TRBV12-4, with 13 nucleotides matching TRBD2. The CDR3 has 19 amino acids. With V trimmed by 7 bases and J by 4 bases, 18 bases remained unmatched. The CDR3: CASIPAPNGLAGEGETQYF. Written as DNA, the CDR3 is TGTGCCAGCATCCCAGCCCCTAACGGACTAGCGGGGGAAGGAGAGACCCAGTACTTC.

With respect to this clonotype: A clone one base away is much larger, so this may be a read error. The chain carries TRBV5-4 and TRBJ2-7; D is ambiguous. With 2 bases removed from V and 6 bases from J, the gap between germline ends came to 9 bases. In germline, CDR1 is SGHNT, CDR2 YYREEE (reference sequence). The CDR3 length is 12 residues. The CDR3 loop is CASSFQNGEQYF. The CDR3 DNA is TGTGCCAGCAGCTTTCAGAATGGCGAGCAGTACTTC.

A remark on this clonotype: This may be a read error: a much more frequent sequence differs by one nucleotide. V and J are TRBV6-2 or TRBV6-3 and TRBJ2-7; D might be TRBD1 or TRBD2, each matching 5 bases. Germline V gene data show CDR1 as MNHEY and CDR2 as SVGEGT. The CDR3 is made up of 14 amino acids. This CDR3 is CAGSRRDGTYEQYF. Here the CDR3 DNA reads TGTGCCGGCAGCAGACGGGACGGAACCTACGAGCAGTACTTC.